The 2 T cell receptor beta chains below all came from one sample that was sequenced in a study of early stage breast cancer tumors. Measured with immunoSEQ multiplex PCR; TCRdb has only the in-frame clones, and not every one. This table has roughly 30,000 clones, just under 75% appearing once. The sequenced material came from breast tumor tissue. The receptors shown here come from a person aged 25 to 40 with breast cancer.

V usage is TRBV7-9 and J usage is TRBJ1-1; D call uncertain. V lost 5 bases and J 0 bases, leaving 10 bases between the germline ends. Germline V gene data show CDR1 as SEHNR and CDR2 as FQNEAQ (reference sequence). CDR3 length: 14 amino acids. Here the CDR3 reads CASSLVGVNTEAFF. CDR3 bases: TGTGCCAGCAGCCTCGTCGGGGTGAACACTGAAGCTTTCTTT. Together with reference TRBV7-9 and TRBJ1-1, the CDR3 gives the full variable domain: DTGVSQNPRHKITKRGQNVTFRCDPISEHNRLYWYRQTLGQGPEFLTYFQNEAQLEKSRLLSDRFSAERPKGSFSTLEIQRTEQGDSAMYLCASSLVGVNTEAFFGQGTRLTVV.

The chain is built from TRBV30 and TRBJ2-1; 12 bases map to TRBD1. The germline gives CDR1 GTSNPN, CDR2 SVGIG (reference sequence). This CDR3 region has 17 residues. The ends lost 2 bases at V and 5 bases at J; junction bases unmatched: 10. The CDR3 spells CAWSRDRGPPLNNEQFF. The CDR3 DNA reads TGTGCCTGGAGTCGGGACAGGGGGCCCCCGCTTAACAATGAGCAGTTCTTC. The full variable domain, in which reference TRBV30 and TRBJ2-1 provide the parts outside the CDR3, is SQTIHQWPATLVQPVGSPLSLECTVEGTSNPNLYWYRQAAGRGLQLLFYSVGIGQISSEVPQNLSASRPQDRQFILSSKKLLLSDSGFYLCAWSRDRGPPLNNEQFFGPGTRLTVL.